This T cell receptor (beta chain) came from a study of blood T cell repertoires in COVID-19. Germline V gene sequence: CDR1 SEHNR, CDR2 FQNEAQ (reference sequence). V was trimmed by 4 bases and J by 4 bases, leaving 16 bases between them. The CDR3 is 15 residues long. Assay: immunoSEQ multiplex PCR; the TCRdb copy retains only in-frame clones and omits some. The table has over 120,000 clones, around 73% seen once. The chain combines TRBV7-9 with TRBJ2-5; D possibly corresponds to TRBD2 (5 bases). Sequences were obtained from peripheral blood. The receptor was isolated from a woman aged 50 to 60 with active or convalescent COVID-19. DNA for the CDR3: TGTGCCAGCAGCTCCTTTAGCGCCCCGACAGAGACCCAGTACTTC. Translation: CASSSFSAPTETQYF.